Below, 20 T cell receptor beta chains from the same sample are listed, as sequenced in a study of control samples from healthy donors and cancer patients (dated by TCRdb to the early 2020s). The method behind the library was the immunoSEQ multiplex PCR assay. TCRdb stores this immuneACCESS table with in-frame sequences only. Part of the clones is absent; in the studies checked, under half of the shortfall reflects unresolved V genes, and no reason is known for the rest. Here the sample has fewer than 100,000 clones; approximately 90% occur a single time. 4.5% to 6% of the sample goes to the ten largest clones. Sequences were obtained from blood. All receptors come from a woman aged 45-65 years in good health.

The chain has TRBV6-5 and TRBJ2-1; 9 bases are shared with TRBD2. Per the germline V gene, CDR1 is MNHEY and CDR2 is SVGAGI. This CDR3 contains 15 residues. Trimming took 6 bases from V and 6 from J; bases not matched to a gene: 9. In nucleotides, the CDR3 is TGTGCCAGCAGCGCGATAGGACTAGCGTTCAATGAGCAGTTCTTC. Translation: CASSAIGLAFNEQFF.

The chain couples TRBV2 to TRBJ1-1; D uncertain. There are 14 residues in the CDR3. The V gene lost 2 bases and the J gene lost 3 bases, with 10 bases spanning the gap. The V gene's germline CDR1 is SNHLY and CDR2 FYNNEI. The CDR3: CASSEISRYTEAFF. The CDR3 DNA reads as TGTGCCAGCAGTGAAATTAGCCGATACACTGAAGCTTTCTTT.

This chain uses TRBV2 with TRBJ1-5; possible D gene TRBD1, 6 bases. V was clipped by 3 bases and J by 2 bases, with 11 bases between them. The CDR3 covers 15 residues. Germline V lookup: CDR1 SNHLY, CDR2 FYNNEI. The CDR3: CASSDRGGGNQPQHF. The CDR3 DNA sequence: TGTGCCAGCAGTGACAGGGGAGGTGGCAATCAGCCCCAGCATTTT.

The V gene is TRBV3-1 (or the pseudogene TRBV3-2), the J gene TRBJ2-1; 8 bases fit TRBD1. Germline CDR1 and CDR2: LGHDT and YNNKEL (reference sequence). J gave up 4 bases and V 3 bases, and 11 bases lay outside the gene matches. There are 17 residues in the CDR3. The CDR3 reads CASSQELGTGAYNEQFF. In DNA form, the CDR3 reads TGTGCCAGCAGCCAGGAACTAGGGACAGGCGCTTACAATGAGCAGTTCTTC.

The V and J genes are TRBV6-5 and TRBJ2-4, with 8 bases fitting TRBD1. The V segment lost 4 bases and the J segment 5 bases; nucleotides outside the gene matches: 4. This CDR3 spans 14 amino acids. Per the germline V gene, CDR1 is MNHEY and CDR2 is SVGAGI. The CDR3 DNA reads TGTGCCAGCAGTTCGCCGGGACAGGAAAACATTCAGTACTTC. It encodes CASSSPGQENIQYF.

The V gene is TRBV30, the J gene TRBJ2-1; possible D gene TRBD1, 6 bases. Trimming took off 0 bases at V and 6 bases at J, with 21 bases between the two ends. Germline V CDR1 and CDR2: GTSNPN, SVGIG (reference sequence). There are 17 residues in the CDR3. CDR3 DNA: TGTGCCTGGAGTGTGTTCGGGGCGACGCAGGGGAGCAATGAGCAGTTCTTC. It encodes CAWSVFGATQGSNEQFF.

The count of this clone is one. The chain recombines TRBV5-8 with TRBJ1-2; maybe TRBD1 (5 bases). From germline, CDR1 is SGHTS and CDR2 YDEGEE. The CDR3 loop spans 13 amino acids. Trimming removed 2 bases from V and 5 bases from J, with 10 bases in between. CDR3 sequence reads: CASSLRDGYGYTF. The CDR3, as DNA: TGTGCCAGCAGCTTACGGGACGGGTATGGCTACACCTTC.

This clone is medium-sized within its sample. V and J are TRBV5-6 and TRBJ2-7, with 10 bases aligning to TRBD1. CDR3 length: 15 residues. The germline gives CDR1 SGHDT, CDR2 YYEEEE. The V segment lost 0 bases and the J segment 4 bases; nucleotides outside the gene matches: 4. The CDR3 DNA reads TGTGCCAGCAGCTTGGCGGGACAGGGGCCATACGAGCAGTACTTC. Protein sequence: CASSLAGQGPYEQYF.

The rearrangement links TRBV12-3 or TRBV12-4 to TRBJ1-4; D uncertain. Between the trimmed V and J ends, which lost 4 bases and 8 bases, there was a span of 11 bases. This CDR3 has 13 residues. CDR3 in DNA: TGTGCCAGCAGTTCACAGTCTTGGGAAAAACTGTTTTTT. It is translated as CASSSQSWEKLFF.

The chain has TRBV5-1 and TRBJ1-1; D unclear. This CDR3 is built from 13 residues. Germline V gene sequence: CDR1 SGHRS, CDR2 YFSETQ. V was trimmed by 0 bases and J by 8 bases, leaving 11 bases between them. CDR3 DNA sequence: TGCGCCAGCAGCTTGGTAGTCGGATTAGAAGCTTTCTTT. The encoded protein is CASSLVVGLEAFF.

CDR3 DNA: TGTGCCACCAGTGGTAGGGTGACCTCTGGGGCCAACGTCCTGACTTTC. Amino acids: CATSGRVTSGANVLTF. The chain combines TRBV24-1 with TRBJ2-6; D gene ambiguous. V was pared by 5 bases and J by 0 bases, with 10 bases between. The germline gives CDR1 KGHDR, CDR2 SFDVKD. CDR3 length equals 16 residues.

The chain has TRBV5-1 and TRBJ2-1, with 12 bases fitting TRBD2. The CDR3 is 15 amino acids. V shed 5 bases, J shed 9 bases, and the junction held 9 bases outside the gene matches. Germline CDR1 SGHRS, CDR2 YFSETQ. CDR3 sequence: CASSSSGGVKGEQFF. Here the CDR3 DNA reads TGCGCCAGCAGTTCTAGCGGGGGGGTAAAGGGTGAGCAGTTCTTC.

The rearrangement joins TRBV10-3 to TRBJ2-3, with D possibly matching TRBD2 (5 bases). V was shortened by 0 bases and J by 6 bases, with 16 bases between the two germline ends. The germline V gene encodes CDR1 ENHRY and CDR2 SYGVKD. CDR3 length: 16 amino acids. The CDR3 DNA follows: TGTGCCATCAGTGAGTCGAATACCGGAGGACGGGATACGCAGTATTTT. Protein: CAISESNTGGRDTQYF.

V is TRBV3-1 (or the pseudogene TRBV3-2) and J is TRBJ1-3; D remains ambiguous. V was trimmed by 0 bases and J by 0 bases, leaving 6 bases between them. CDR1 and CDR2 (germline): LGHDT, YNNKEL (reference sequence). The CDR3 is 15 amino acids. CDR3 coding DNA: TGTGCCAGCAGCCAAGATTTCACCTCTGGAAACACCATATATTTT. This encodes CASSQDFTSGNTIYF.

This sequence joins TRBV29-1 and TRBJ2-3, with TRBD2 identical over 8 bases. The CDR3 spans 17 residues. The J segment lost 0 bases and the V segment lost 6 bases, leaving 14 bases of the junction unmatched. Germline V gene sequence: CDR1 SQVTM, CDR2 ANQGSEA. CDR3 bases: TGCAGCGTCCCGGGAGGGAGGACTGACCCTAGCACAGATACGCAGTATTTT. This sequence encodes CSVPGGRTDPSTDTQYF.

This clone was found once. The CDR3 loop reads CASSHVNTGELFF. DNA for the CDR3: TGTGCCAGCAGCCACGTTAACACCGGGGAGCTGTTTTTT. The chain is built from TRBV14 and TRBJ2-2, with D unclear. Per the germline V gene, CDR1 is SGHDN and CDR2 is FVKESK. V was cut by 3 bases and J by 2 bases, with 4 bases left in between. The CDR3 is 13 residues long.

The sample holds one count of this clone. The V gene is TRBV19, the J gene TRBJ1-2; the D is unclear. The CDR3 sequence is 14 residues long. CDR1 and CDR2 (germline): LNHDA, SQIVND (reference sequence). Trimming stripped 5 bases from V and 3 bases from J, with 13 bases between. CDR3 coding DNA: TGTGCCAGTAGTCTTCAGACGGCTGACTATGGCTACACCTTC. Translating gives CASSLQTADYGYTF.

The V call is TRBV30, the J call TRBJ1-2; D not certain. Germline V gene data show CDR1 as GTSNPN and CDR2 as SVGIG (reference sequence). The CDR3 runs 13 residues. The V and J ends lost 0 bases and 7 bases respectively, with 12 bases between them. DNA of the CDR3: TGTGCCTGGAGTGTACGATTTGGGGTTGGCTACACCTTC. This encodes CAWSVRFGVGYTF.

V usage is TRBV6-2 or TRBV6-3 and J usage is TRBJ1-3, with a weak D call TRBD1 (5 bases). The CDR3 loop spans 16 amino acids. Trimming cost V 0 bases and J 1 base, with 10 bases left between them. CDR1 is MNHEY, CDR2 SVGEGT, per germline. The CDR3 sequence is CASSYSGRTSGNTIYF. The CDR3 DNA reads TGTGCCAGCAGTTACTCGGGACGAACATCTGGAAACACCATATATTTT.

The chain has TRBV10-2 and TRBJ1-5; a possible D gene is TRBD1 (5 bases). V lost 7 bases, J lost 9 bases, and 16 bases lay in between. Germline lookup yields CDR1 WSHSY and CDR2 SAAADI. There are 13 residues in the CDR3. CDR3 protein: CASKIDSGRPQHF. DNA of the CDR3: TGCGCCAGCAAAATTGACAGCGGGCGGCCCCAGCATTTT.